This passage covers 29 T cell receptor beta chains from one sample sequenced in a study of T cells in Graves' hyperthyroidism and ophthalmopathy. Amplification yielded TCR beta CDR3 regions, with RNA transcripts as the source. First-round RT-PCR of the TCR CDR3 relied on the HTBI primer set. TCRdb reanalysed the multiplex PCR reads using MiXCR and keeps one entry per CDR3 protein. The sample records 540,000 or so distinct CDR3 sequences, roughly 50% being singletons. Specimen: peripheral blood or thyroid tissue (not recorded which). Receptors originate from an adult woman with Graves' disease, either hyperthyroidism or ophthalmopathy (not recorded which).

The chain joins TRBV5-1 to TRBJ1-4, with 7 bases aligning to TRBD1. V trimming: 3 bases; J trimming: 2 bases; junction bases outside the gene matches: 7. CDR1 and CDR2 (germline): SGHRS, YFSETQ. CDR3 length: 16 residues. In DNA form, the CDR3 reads TGCGCCAGCAGCTATACAGGGGCTGTCACTAATGAAAAACTGTTTTTT. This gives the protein CASSYTGAVTNEKLFF.

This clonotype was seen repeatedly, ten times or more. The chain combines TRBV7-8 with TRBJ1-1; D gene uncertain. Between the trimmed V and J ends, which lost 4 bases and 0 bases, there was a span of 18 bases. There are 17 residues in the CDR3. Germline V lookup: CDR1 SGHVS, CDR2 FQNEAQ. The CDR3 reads CASSYRGEGSMNTEAFF. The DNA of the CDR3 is TGTGCCAGCAGCTACCGCGGTGAAGGGAGCATGAACACTGAAGCTTTCTTT.

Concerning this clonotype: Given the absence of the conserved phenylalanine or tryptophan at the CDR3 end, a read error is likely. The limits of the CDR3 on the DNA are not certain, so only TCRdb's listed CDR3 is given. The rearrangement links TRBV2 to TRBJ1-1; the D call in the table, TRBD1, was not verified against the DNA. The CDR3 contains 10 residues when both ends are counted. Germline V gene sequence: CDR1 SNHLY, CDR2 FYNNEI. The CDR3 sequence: CASSEFPGGA.

CDR3 protein: CATSREYRTSVKAYEQYF. CDR3 DNA sequence: TGTGCCACCAGCAGAGAGTACCGGACTAGCGTGAAAGCCTACGAGCAGTACTTC. The chain uses TRBV15 and TRBJ2-7; TRBD2 aligns across 9 bases. The CDR3 has 18 amino acids. J was trimmed by 2 bases and V by 0 bases; bases with no gene match: 11. Germline lookup yields CDR1 LNHNV and CDR2 YYDKDF (reference sequence).

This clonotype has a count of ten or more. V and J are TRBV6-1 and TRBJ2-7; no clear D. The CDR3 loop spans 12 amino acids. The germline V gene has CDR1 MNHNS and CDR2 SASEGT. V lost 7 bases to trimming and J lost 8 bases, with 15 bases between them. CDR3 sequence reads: CASMGQSLQQYF. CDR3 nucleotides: TGTGCCAGCATGGGCCAGTCTTTGCAGCAGTACTTC.

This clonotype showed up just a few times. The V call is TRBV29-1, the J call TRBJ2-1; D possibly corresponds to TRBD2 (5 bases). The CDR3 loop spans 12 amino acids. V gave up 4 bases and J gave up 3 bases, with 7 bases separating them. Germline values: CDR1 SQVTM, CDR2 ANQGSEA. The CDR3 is CSVGGFYNEQFF. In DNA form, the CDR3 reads TGCAGCGTTGGAGGGTTCTACAATGAGCAGTTCTTC.

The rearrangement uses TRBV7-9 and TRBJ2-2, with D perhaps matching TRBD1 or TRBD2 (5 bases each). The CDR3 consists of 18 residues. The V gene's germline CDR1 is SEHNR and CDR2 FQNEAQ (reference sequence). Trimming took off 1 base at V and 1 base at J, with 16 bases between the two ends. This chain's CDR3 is CASSLVGSGTLNTGELFF. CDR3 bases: TGTGCCAGCAGCTTAGTGGGATCCGGGACCTTGAACACCGGGGAGCTGTTTTTT.

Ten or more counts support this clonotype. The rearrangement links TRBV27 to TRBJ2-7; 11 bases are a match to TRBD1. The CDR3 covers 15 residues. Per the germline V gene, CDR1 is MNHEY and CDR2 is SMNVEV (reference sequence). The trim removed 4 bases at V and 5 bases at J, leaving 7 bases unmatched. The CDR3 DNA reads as TGTGCCAGCAGTTCCAGGGACAGGGGGATCGACGAGCAGTACTTC. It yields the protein CASSSRDRGIDEQYF.

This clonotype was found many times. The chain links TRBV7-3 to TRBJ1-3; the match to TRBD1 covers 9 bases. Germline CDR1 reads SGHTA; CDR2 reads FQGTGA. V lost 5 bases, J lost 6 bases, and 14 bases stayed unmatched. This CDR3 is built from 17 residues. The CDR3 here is CASSPLRGQGDENTIYF. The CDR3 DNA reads TGTGCCAGCAGCCCCTTAAGGGGACAGGGAGACGAAAACACCATATATTTT.

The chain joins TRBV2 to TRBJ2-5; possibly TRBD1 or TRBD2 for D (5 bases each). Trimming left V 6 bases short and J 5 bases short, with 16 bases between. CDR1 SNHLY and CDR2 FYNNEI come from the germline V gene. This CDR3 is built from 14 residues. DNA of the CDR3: TGTGCCAGCAGATCCGGACGGGGCGGGGAGACCCAGTACTTC. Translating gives CASRSGRGGETQYF. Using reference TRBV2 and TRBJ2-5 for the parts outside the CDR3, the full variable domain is EPEVTQTPSHQVTQMGQEVILRCVPISNHLYFYWYRQILGQKVEFLVSFYNNEISEKSEIFDDQFSVERPDGSNFTLKIRSTKLEDSAMYFCASRSGRGGETQYFGPGTRLLVL.

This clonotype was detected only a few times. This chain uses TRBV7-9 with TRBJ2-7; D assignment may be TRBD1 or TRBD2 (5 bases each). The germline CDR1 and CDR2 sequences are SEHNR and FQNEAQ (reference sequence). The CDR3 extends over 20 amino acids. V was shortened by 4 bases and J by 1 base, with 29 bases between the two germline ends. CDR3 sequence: CASSSTPRRVRQGNSYEQYF. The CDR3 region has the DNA TGTGCCAGCAGCTCTACCCCTCGGCGGGTGAGGCAGGGTAATTCCTACGAGCAGTACTTC.

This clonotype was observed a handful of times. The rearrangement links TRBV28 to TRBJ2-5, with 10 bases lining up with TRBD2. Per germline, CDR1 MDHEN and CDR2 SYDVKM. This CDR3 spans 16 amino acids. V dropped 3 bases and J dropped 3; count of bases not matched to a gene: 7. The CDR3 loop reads CASSFHPLAGEETQYF. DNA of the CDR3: TGTGCCAGCAGTTTCCACCCGCTAGCGGGAGAAGAGACCCAGTACTTC.

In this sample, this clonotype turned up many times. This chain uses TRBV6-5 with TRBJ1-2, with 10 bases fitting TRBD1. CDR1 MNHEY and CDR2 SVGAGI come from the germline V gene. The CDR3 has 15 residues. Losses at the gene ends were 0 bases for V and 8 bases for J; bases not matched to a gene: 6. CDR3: CASSYSTTGGKGYTF. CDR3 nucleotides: TGTGCCAGCAGTTACTCAACGACAGGGGGCAAAGGCTACACCTTC.

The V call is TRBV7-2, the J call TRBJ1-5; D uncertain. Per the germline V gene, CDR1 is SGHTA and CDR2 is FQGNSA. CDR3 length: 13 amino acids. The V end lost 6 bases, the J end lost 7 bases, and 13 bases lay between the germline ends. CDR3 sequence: CASSQGIGQPQHF. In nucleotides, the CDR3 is TGTGCCAGCAGTCAAGGGATCGGGCAGCCCCAGCATTTT.

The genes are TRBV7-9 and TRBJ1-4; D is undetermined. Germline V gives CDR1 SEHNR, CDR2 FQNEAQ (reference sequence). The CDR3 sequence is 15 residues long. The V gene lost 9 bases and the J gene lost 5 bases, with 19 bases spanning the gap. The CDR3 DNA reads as TGTGCCAGTACGTCCGCGAGCTCGGGGAATGAAAAACTGTTTTTT. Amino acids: CASTSASSGNEKLFF.

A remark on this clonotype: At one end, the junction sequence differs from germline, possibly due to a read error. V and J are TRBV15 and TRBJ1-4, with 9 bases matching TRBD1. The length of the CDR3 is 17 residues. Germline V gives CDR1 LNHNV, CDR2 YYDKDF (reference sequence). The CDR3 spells CATSREGQGGVAGKLVF. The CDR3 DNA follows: TGTGCCACCAGCAGAGAGGGACAGGGTGGAGTGGCTGGAAAACTGGTTTTT.

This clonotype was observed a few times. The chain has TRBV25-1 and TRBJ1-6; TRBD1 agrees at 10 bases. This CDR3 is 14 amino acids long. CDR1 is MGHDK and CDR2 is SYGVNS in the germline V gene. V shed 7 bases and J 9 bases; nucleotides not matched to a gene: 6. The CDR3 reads CASTNRDRGSPLHF. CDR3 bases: TGTGCCAGCACAAACCGGGACAGGGGTTCACCCCTCCACTTT.

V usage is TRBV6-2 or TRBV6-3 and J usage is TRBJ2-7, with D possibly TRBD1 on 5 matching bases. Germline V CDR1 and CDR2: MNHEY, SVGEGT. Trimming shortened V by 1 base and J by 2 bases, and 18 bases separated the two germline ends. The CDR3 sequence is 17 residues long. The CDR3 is CASSYLALASRAYEQYF. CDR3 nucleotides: TGTGCCAGCAGTTACTTGGCCTTGGCGAGCAGGGCCTACGAGCAGTACTTC.

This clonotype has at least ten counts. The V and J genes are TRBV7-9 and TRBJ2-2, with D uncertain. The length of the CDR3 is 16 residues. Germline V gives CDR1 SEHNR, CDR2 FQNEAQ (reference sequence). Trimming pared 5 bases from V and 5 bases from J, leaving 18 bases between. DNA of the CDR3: TGTGCCAGCAGCATAAAACCGGGCCTGGGTACCGGGGAGCTGTTTTTT. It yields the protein CASSIKPGLGTGELFF.

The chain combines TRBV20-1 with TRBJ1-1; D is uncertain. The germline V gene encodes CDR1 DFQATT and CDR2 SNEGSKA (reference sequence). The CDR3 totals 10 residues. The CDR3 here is CSTRDTEAFF. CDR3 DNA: TGCAGCACTCGGGACACTGAAGCTTTCTTT.

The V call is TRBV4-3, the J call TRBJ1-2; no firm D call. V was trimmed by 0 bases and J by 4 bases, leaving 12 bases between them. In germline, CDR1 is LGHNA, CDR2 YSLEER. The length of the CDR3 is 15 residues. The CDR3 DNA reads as TGCGCCAGCAGCCAAGATTTCGCAGGTTCCTATGGCTACACCTTC. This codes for CASSQDFAGSYGYTF.

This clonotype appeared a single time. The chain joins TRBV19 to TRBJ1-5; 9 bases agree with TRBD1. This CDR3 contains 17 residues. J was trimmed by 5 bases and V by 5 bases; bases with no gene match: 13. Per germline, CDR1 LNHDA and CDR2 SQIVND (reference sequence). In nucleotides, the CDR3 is TGTGCCAGTAGTTCCCACGGGACAGGGAGGTGGGATCAGCCCCAGCATTTT. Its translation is CASSSHGTGRWDQPQHF.

The CDR3 protein is CSVRDDRSYEQYF. The CDR3, as DNA: TGCAGCGTTCGGGATGACAGGAGCTACGAGCAGTACTTC. The J gene is TRBJ2-7, the V gene TRBV29-1; perhaps TRBD1 as D (6 bases). The CDR3 loop spans 13 amino acids. With 5 bases removed from V and 3 bases from J, the gap between germline ends came to 14 bases. Germline V lookup: CDR1 SQVTM, CDR2 ANQGSEA.

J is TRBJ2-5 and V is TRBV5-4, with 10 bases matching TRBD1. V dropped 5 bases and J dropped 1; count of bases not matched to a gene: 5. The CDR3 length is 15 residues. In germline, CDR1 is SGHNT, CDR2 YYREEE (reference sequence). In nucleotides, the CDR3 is TGTGCCAGCAGAGACCGGGACAGGGGCCAAGAGACCCAGTACTTC. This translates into CASRDRDRGQETQYF. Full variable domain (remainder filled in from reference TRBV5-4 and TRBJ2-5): ETGVTQSPTHLIKTRGQQVTLRCSSQSGHNTVSWYQQALGQGPQFIFQYYREEENGRGNFPPRFSGLQFPNYSSELNVNALELDDSALYLCASRDRDRGQETQYFGPGTRLLVL.

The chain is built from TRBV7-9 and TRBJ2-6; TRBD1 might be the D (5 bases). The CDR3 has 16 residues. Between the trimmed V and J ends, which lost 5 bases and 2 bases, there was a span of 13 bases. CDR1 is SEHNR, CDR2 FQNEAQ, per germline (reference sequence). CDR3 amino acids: CASSTVQGTGANVLTF. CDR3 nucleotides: TGTGCCAGCAGCACCGTGCAGGGCACTGGGGCCAACGTCCTGACTTTC. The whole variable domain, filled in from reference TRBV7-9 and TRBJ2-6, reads DTGVSQNPRHKITKRGQNVTFRCDPISEHNRLYWYRQTLGQGPEFLTYFQNEAQLEKSRLLSDRFSAERPKGSFSTLEIQRTEQGDSAMYLCASSTVQGTGANVLTFGAGSRLTVL.

The DNA of the CDR3 is TGTGCCACCACTGACAGGTTTGAACACGAGCAGTACTTC. The encoded protein is CATTDRFEHEQYF. The chain employs TRBV2 and TRBJ2-7; D may be TRBD1 (6 bases). Germline assignment: CDR1 SNHLY and CDR2 FYNNEI. V lost 10 bases and J lost 5, with 18 bases in between. The CDR3 has 13 amino acids.

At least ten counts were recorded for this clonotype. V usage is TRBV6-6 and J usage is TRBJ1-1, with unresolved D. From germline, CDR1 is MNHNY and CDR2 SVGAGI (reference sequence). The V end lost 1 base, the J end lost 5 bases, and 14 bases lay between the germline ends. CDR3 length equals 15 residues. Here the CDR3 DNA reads TGTGCCAGCAGTTACTTGGAGGGTCCGAAAACTGAAGCTTTCTTT. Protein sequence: CASSYLEGPKTEAFF.

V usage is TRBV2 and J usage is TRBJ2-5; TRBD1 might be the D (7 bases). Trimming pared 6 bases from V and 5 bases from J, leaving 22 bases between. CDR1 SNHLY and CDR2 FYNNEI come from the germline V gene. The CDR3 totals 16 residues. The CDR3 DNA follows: TGTGCCAGCAGCGGGGGAGTACAGGGGTCCGGGGAGACCCAGTACTTC. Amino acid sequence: CASSGGVQGSGETQYF.

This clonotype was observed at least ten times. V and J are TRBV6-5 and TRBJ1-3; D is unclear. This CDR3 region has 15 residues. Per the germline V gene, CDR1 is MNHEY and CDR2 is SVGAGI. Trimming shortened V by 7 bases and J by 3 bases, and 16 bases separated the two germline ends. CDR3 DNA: TGTGCCAGCACGGAGGGTTCGGGGTATGGAAACACCATATATTTT. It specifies CASTEGSGYGNTIYF.